This T cell receptor (beta chain) was captured in a study of pediatric ulcerative colitis. Study results and caveats: Blood-rectal clonal overlap within each person was significantly higher in ulcerative colitis patients than controls. Rectal repertoires separated controls, mild-moderate and acute severe colitis.

A remark on this clone: No antigen is known for it.

The protocol was immunoSEQ multiplex PCR, while the TCRdb copy is restricted to in-frame clones and leaves out a portion. The profile shows 30,000 or so clones, approximately 82% of them singletons. CDR3 length: 15 residues. Per germline, CDR1 LNHNV and CDR2 YYDKDF (reference sequence). Trimming removed 1 base at V and 5 bases at J, with 14 bases between. Sequencing was performed on blood. The TCR originated in a boy aged 5-17 years with severe ulcerative colitis. V usage is TRBV15 and J usage is TRBJ1-2, with TRBD1 as a possible D gene (5 bases). The CDR3 region is CATSRGGQEGYGYTF. In DNA form, the CDR3 reads TGTGCCACCAGCAGAGGTGGGCAGGAGGGGTATGGCTACACCTTC.